This paragraph covers one T cell receptor (beta chain) sequence. The CDR3 consists of 16 residues. V gave up 2 bases and J gave up 6 bases, with 19 bases separating them. In germline, CDR1 is SGHRS, CDR2 YFSETQ. The sample originates from a study of blood T cell repertoires in COVID-19. TCRdb keeps only in-frame clones here, not all; method: immunoSEQ multiplex PCR. The sample lists over 200,000 clones, around 88% occurring once. The chain employs TRBV5-1 and TRBJ2-3; possible D gene TRBD1, 5 bases. This sequence was found in a man older than 75 with acute or convalescent COVID-19. The sample was peripheral blood. CDR3 residues: CASSFQGSQTGDTQYF. The DNA for the CDR3 is TGCGCCAGCAGCTTCCAGGGCTCTCAAACTGGGGATACGCAGTATTTT. The whole variable domain, filled in from reference TRBV5-1 and TRBJ2-3, reads KAGVTQTPRYLIKTRGQQVTLSCSPISGHRSVSWYQQTPGQGLQFLFEYFSETQRNKGNFPGRFSGRQFSNSRSEMNVSTLELGDSALYLCASSFQGSQTGDTQYFGPGTRLTVL.